Below, 9 T cell receptor beta chains from the same sample are listed, as sequenced in a study of early T cells in non-severe SARS-CoV-2 infection. TCRdb recomputed calls from the 5' RACE reads with MiXCR, one row per CDR3 protein. The table shows about 54,000 distinct CDR3 sequences, with about 7.7% occurring only once. Sequences were derived from whole blood, sampled at baseline. The source is an adult who was a healthcare worker with PCR-confirmed SARS-CoV-2 infection or an uninfected control (not recorded which).

The chain has TRBV18 and TRBJ2-1, with TRBD1 identical over 7 bases. The CDR3 has 14 residues. Germline trimming cut 6 bases from V and 8 bases from J; bases unmatched to any gene: 10. Germline V gives CDR1 KGHSH, CDR2 LQKENI. CDR3 bases: TGTGCCAGCTCCTCCGGGACAGTATTCTATGAGCAGTTCTTC. This codes for CASSSGTVFYEQFF.

The V and J genes are TRBV11-2 and TRBJ2-1; the D gene could be TRBD1 or TRBD2 (6 bases each). The germline V gene encodes CDR1 SGHAT and CDR2 FQNNGV. The CDR3 has 15 amino acids. V was trimmed by 5 bases and J by 7 bases, leaving 18 bases between them. This chain's CDR3 is CASSPFRGDGNEQFF. CDR3 bases: TGTGCCAGCAGCCCGTTTAGGGGGGATGGGAATGAGCAGTTCTTC.

This clonotype appeared many times. V usage is TRBV5-1 and J usage is TRBJ2-7, with 7 bases lining up with TRBD1. There are 14 residues in the CDR3. V lost 5 bases to trimming and J lost 1 base; unmatched junction nucleotides: 6. Germline V gene lookup returns CDR1 SGHRS and CDR2 YFSETQ. For the CDR3, the DNA is TGCGCCAGCAGTCCGGCCAGGGGGTCCTACGAGCAGTACTTC. It yields the protein CASSPARGSYEQYF.

V gene TRBV25-1 combines with J gene TRBJ2-7; 11 bases agree with TRBD2. Looked up from germline, CDR1 is MGHDK and CDR2 is SYGVNS. The CDR3 spans 15 residues. The V and J ends lost 0 bases and 7 bases, in that order; junction bases with no gene match: 5. This chain's CDR3 is CASSEYPSGRQEQYF. The CDR3 bases are TGTGCCAGCAGTGAATACCCTAGCGGGAGGCAAGAGCAGTACTTC.

This clonotype appeared a few times. The chain couples TRBV24-1 to TRBJ1-5, with 7 bases matching TRBD1. With 3 bases clipped from V and 4 bases from J, the junction kept 5 bases outside the gene matches. CDR1 is KGHDR and CDR2 is SFDVKD in the germline V gene. The CDR3 spans 15 residues. The CDR3 DNA reads TGTGCCACCAGTGATCCTTCGACAGGGAATCAGCCCCAGCATTTT. As protein: CATSDPSTGNQPQHF.

This clonotype was picked up many times. The chain uses TRBV6-4 and TRBJ2-1; 12 nucleotides line up with TRBD1. From germline, CDR1 is MRHNA and CDR2 SNTAGT. There are 14 residues in the CDR3. V was pared by 5 bases and J by 6 bases, with 2 bases of the junction left unmatched. Here the CDR3 DNA reads TGTGCCAGCAGTCCGGGACAGGGGGCCAATGAGCAGTTCTTC. Its translation: CASSPGQGANEQFF.

This clonotype was counted ten times or more. The chain couples TRBV12-3 or TRBV12-4 to TRBJ2-7; D perhaps matches TRBD2 (7 bases). The CDR3 length is 15 residues. Trimming shortened V by 1 base and J by 2 bases, and 12 bases separated the two germline ends. CDR3 DNA: TGTGCCAGCAGTTTAGAGACGGGGGGCGCCTACGAGCAGTACTTC. This translates into CASSLETGGAYEQYF.

In this sample, this clonotype turned up many times. The chain links TRBV27 to TRBJ2-5; TRBD2 is a possible D gene (5 bases). The CDR3 extends over 12 amino acids. Trimming removed 2 bases at V and 9 bases at J, with 10 bases between. From germline, CDR1 is MNHEY and CDR2 SMNVEV (reference sequence). CDR3 sequence (DNA): TGTGCCAGCAGTTTAACCGGGGAGCCCCAGTACTTC. Translation: CASSLTGEPQYF.

This chain links TRBV9 with TRBJ2-1, with TRBD2 matching over 8 bases. CDR3 length equals 15 residues. V shed 5 bases, J shed 0 bases, and the junction held 4 bases outside the gene matches. Germline CDR1 and CDR2: SGDLS and YYNGEE. The CDR3 sequence: CASSYSGASYNEQFF. The CDR3 DNA follows: TGTGCCAGCAGTTATAGCGGGGCCTCCTACAATGAGCAGTTCTTC.